This T cell receptor (beta chain) was sequenced in a study of beta chain features in type 1 diabetes. As every portion of the isolated RNA was reverse transcribed, the sequencing read expressed TCRB transcripts. The protocol was immunoSEQ multiplex PCR, while the TCRdb copy is restricted to in-frame clones and leaves out a portion. This sample carries some 240,000 clones, under 13% of them seen once, and the ten largest clones take approximately 1.5%. The V gene's germline CDR1 is MDHEN and CDR2 SYDVKM. The CDR3 has 12 amino acids. J lost 8 bases, V lost 5 bases, and 3 bases had no gene match. This clone was seen more than once but under ten times.

The rearrangement links TRBV28 to TRBJ2-3; 8 bases align to TRBD2. Sequencing used central memory CD4+ T cells from blood. This clonotype was obtained from a man aged 18 to 29 in good health. CDR3 coding DNA: TGTGCCAGCAGTCAGCGGGAGAGTACGCAGTATTTT. Protein sequence: CASSQRESTQYF. Together with reference TRBV28 and TRBJ2-3, the CDR3 gives the full variable domain: DVKVTQSSRYLVKRTGEKVFLECVQDMDHENMFWYRQDPGLGLRLIYFSYDVKMKEKGDIPEGYSVSREKKERFSLILESASTNQTSMYLCASSQRESTQYFGPGTRLTVL.